Following are 20 T cell receptor beta chains from one sample sequenced in a study of blood T cell repertoires in COVID-19. TCRdb's table, derived via immunoSEQ multiplex PCR, lists solely in-frame clones and lacks some. The sample records approximately 93,000 clones, around 88% being singletons. Sequencing used peripheral blood. These TCRs come from a man aged 50 to 59 with COVID-19, enrolled during active disease.

V gene TRBV15 combines with J gene TRBJ2-7; no firm D call. The CDR3 runs to 12 residues. Trimming removed 0 bases at V and 4 bases at J, with 4 bases between. The germline gives CDR1 LNHNV, CDR2 YYDKDF (reference sequence). The CDR3 here is CATSRDTYEQYF. Here the CDR3 DNA reads TGTGCCACCAGCAGAGATACATACGAGCAGTACTTC.

About this clone: Mismatch with germline at one junction end may stem from a read error. This chain uses TRBV4-1 with TRBJ2-3, with D perhaps TRBD2 (6 bases). CDR3 length equals 13 residues. CDR1 and CDR2 (germline): MGHRA, YSYEKL. The CDR3 region has the DNA TGCGCCAGCAGCCAAGATCTGGGGGGACTTCTCAATTTT. This sequence encodes CASSQDLGGLLNF.

The chain joins TRBV21-1 to TRBJ1-2; TRBD1, as called in the table, went unchecked against the DNA. TRBV21-1 is a documented pseudogene. The CDR3 covers 11 residues. The CDR3 coding sequence is TGTGCCAGCACCCCAGGATATGGCTACACCTTC. Translated: CASTPGYGYTF.

Details on this clone: This sample includes further DNA sequences coding for the same CDR3. This chain connects TRBV18 to TRBJ1-2; 9 bases match TRBD1. The CDR3 runs 13 residues. V lost 3 bases to trimming and J lost 8 bases; unmatched junction nucleotides: 4. In germline, CDR1 is KGHSH, CDR2 LQKENI. The CDR3 DNA sequence: TGTGCCAGCTCACCGGACAGGGGTTACGGCTACACCTTC. It is translated as CASSPDRGYGYTF.

The chain carries TRBV6-4 and TRBJ2-2; 7 bases align to TRBD2. The CDR3 extends over 15 amino acids. Trimming at V came to 5 bases and at J to 7 bases, leaving 10 bases not matched to a gene. From germline, CDR1 is MRHNA and CDR2 SNTAGT. The chain's CDR3 is CASSPSSGRGGELFF. The CDR3 DNA reads as TGTGCCAGCAGTCCTTCTTCAGGGAGGGGCGGGGAGCTGTTTTTT.

The chain links TRBV10-3 to TRBJ1-1; D remains ambiguous. Trimming took 7 bases from V and 10 from J, leaving 19 bases between them. Germline V CDR1 and CDR2: ENHRY, SYGVKD. This CDR3 has 13 amino acids. DNA of the CDR3: TGTGCCATCACCGAGAATGGGGAGTCTGCAGCTTTCTTT. It is translated as CAITENGESAAFF.

V and J are TRBV12-3 or TRBV12-4 and TRBJ2-3; no reliable D call. The CDR3 is 13 amino acids. Deletions cut 1 base from V and 2 bases from J, with 4 bases between. The CDR3 sequence is CASSLGHTDTQYF. CDR3 nucleotides: TGTGCCAGCAGTTTAGGACACACAGATACGCAGTATTTT.

Comment on this clone: Other DNA sequences in the sample encode the same CDR3. V gene TRBV5-1 combines with J gene TRBJ1-5, with 12 bases aligning to TRBD1. CDR3 length: 15 residues. Germline CDR1 reads SGHRS; CDR2 reads YFSETQ. V gave up 4 bases and J gave up 6 bases; unmatched junction bases: 5. CDR3 loop: CASSPGQGASQPQHF. In DNA, the CDR3 is TGCGCCAGCAGCCCGGGACAGGGGGCTAGTCAGCCCCAGCATTTT.

This clone was seen once. The V call is TRBV12-3 or TRBV12-4, the J call TRBJ2-7; possibly TRBD1 for D (5 bases). This CDR3 comprises 13 residues. Trimming took off 1 base at V and 5 bases at J, with 9 bases between the two ends. The CDR3 region is CASSLGQSDEQYF. In DNA form, the CDR3 reads TGTGCCAGCAGTTTAGGACAGTCAGACGAGCAGTACTTC.

The gene calls are TRBV27 and TRBJ1-2; 8 bases fit TRBD1. J lost 8 bases, V lost 5 bases, and 10 bases had no gene match. Germline loops: CDR1 MNHEY, CDR2 SMNVEV (reference sequence). The length of the CDR3 is 14 residues. The CDR3 DNA reads TGTGCCAGCAGTAAGGGACAGGCCCCGGGGGGCTACACCTTC. Translated: CASSKGQAPGGYTF.

This clone was picked up one time. CDR3 sequence: CASSLGALGNTIYF. The CDR3 coding sequence is TGTGCCAGCAGCTTGGGGGCACTTGGAAACACCATATATTTT. The V gene is TRBV5-5, the J gene TRBJ1-3; no definite D call. The CDR3 is 14 amino acids. The V and J ends lost 0 bases and 3 bases respectively, with 7 bases between them. CDR1 SGHKS and CDR2 YYEKEE come from the germline V gene (reference sequence).

The chain joins TRBV7-9 to TRBJ2-3; 8 positions match TRBD2. V lost 4 bases to trimming and J lost 4 bases; unmatched junction nucleotides: 7. The germline V gene encodes CDR1 SEHNR and CDR2 FQNEAQ (reference sequence). This CDR3 has 15 amino acids. As DNA, the CDR3 is TGTGCCAGCAGCTACCTAGGACTAGCATCAGATACGCAGTATTTT. It encodes CASSYLGLASDTQYF.

The chain employs TRBV15 and TRBJ2-3, with 8 bases identical to TRBD1. Germline CDR1 LNHNV, CDR2 YYDKDF (reference sequence). The length of the CDR3 is 17 residues. V was clipped by 2 bases and J by 6 bases; unmatched bases: 13. CDR3 in amino acids: CATSRRTRDRIPDTQYF. In nucleotides, the CDR3 is TGTGCCACCAGCAGACGGACCCGGGACAGGATCCCTGATACGCAGTATTTT.

The chain recombines TRBV19 with TRBJ2-1; a possible D gene is TRBD1 (5 bases). The germline CDR1 and CDR2 sequences are LNHDA and SQIVND (reference sequence). V gave up 5 bases and J gave up 0 bases, with 17 bases separating them. This CDR3 region has 17 residues. The CDR3 here is CASSFNTGHYSYNEQFF. CDR3 sequence (DNA): TGTGCCAGTAGTTTTAACACCGGACATTACTCCTACAATGAGCAGTTCTTC.

This clone was seen just once. The chain joins TRBV3-1 (or the pseudogene TRBV3-2) to TRBJ1-1; no reliable D call. The CDR3 is 12 amino acids. CDR1 is LGHDT, CDR2 YNNKEL, per germline (reference sequence). Trimming took off 0 bases at V and 11 bases at J, with 10 bases between the two ends. The CDR3 region is CASSQDTKEAFF. For the CDR3, the DNA is TGTGCCAGCAGCCAAGATACCAAGGAGGCTTTCTTT.

This chain connects TRBV30 to TRBJ2-4; D is perhaps TRBD1 (6 bases). The CDR3 sequence is 16 residues long. Germline V lookup: CDR1 GTSNPN, CDR2 SVGIG (reference sequence). Trimming pared 2 bases from V and 1 base from J, leaving 15 bases between. CDR3 nucleotide sequence: TGTGCCTGGAGTTCAGCGGAACAGGGTGCCAAAAACATTCAGTACTTC. This encodes CAWSSAEQGAKNIQYF.

The rearrangement uses TRBV29-1 and TRBJ2-2; D might be TRBD1 (6 bases). This CDR3 is built from 14 residues. Trimming shortened V by 4 bases and J by 4 bases, and 13 bases separated the two germline ends. Germline V gene sequence: CDR1 SQVTM, CDR2 ANQGSEA. The CDR3 is CSVGGRGTTGELFF. The CDR3 DNA reads TGCAGCGTTGGGGGCAGGGGTACCACCGGGGAGCTGTTTTTT.

The chain's CDR3 is CASSPTSGGPSSYNEQFF. CDR3 sequence (DNA): TGTGCCAGCAGCCCGACTAGCGGGGGGCCTAGCTCCTACAATGAGCAGTTCTTC. The rearrangement joins TRBV7-9 to TRBJ2-1; 13 bases match TRBD2. The CDR3 is 18 amino acids. The V gene's germline CDR1 is SEHNR and CDR2 FQNEAQ (reference sequence). The junction had 7 bases not matched to a gene; V was cut back by 5 bases and J by 0 bases.

This clone was detected only once. The chain couples TRBV7-3 to TRBJ1-6; D not resolved. Germline CDR1 reads SGHTA; CDR2 reads FQGTGA. The CDR3 covers 16 residues. Trimming removed 2 bases at V and 8 bases at J, with 16 bases between. CDR3 sequence reads: CASSLGLAYGDSPLHF. The CDR3 DNA sequence: TGTGCCAGCAGCTTAGGATTAGCATACGGGGATTCACCCCTCCACTTT. The whole variable domain, remainder taken from reference TRBV7-3 and TRBJ1-6, is GAGVSQTPSNKVTEKGKYVELRCDPISGHTALYWYRQSLGQGPEFLIYFQGTGAADDSGLPNDRFFAVRPEGSVSTLKIQRTERGDSAVYLCASSLGLAYGDSPLHFGNGTRLTVT.

The chain joins TRBV9 to TRBJ2-1, with 11 bases lining up with TRBD1. Per the germline V gene, CDR1 is SGDLS and CDR2 is YYNGEE. CDR3 size: 15 residues. J gave up 10 bases and V 3 bases, and 9 bases lay outside the gene matches. The CDR3 DNA sequence: TGTGCCAGCAGCGGAGGGGACAGGGGGATACGGGAGCAGTTCTTC. Translation: CASSGGDRGIREQFF. Full variable domain (rest looked up from reference TRBV9 and TRBJ2-1): DSGVTQTPKHLITATGQRVTLRCSPRSGDLSVYWYQQSLDQGLQFLIQYYNGEERAKGNILERFSAQQFPDLHSELNLSSLELGDSALYFCASSGGDRGIREQFFGPGTRLTVL.